Reported below is one T cell receptor (beta chain). Its specificity is unknown. The data belong to a study of T cell responses to AZD1222 COVID-19 vaccine. Study-wide findings and caveats: Most donors were white British, females outnumbered males, and clonal diversity was possibly underestimated. Spike-specific TCR breadth and depth rose after two AZD1222 doses. Every sample of the repertoires postdated the peak T cell response.

Germline V lookup: CDR1 GTSNPN, CDR2 SVGIG (reference sequence). The V gene end was trimmed by 4 bases and the J gene end by 6 bases; junction bases not matched to a gene: 2. The CDR3 sequence is 11 residues long. Some clones are missing from TCRdb's copy, which holds only in-frame ones; the method was immunoSEQ multiplex PCR. In the table there are 130,000 to 150,000 clones, about 91% of which are singletons. The chain has TRBV30 and TRBJ1-1; the match to TRBD1 covers 7 bases. This receptor was taken from an adult in good health. The input for sequencing was peripheral blood, taken on day 0 of AZD1222 vaccination. CDR3 amino acids: CAWNGQAEAFF. CDR3 bases: TGTGCCTGGAACGGACAGGCTGAAGCTTTCTTT.